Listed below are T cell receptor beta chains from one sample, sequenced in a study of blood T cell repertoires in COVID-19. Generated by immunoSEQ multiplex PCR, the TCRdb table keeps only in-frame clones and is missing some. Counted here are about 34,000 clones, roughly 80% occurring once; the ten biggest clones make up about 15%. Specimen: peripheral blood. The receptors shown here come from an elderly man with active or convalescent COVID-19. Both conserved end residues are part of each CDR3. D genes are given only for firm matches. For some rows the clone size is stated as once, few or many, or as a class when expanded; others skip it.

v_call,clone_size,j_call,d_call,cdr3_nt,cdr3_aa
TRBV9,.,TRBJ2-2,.,TGTGCCAGCAATCAGGGGACCGGGGAGCTGTTTTTT,CASNQGTGELFF
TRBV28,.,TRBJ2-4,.,TGTGCCAGCAGTTTGTGGGACAAACTAGCCAAAAACATTCAGTACTTC,CASSLWDKLAKNIQYF
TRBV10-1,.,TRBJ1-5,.,TGCGCCAGCAGTGCTGGAGGGGGGGCATATCAGCCCCAGCATTTT,CASSAGGGAYQPQHF
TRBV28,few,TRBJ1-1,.,TGTGCCAGCAGTGAACACCGCAGTCCTGAAGCTTTCTTT,CASSEHRSPEAFF
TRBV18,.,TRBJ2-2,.,TGTGCCAGCTCACCCGGGGAAAACACCGGGGAGCTGTTTTTT,CASSPGENTGELFF
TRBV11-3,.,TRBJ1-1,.,TGTGCCAGCAGCTCGCCAGGGCATCAGGACAGAGAGTACGAAGCTTTCTTT,CASSSPGHQDREYEAFF
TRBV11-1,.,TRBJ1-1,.,TGTGCCAGCAGCCCGGAGATACTTGGGACTGAAGCTTTCTTT,CASSPEILGTEAFF
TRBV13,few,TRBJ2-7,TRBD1,TGTGCCAGCAGCTCGGGACAGCACTTTGACGAGCAGTACTTC,CASSSGQHFDEQYF
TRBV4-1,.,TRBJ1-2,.,TGCGCCAGCAGCCAAGATATGTTTAACTATGGCTACACCTTC,CASSQDMFNYGYTF
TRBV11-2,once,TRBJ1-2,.,TGTGCCAGCAGCTTAGATCAGTTGCCAGGGCATGGCTACACCTTC,CASSLDQLPGHGYTF
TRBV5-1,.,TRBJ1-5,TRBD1,TGCGCCAGGGGGAGACAGGGAGGAGGATATAGCAATCAGCCCCAGCATTTT,CARGRQGGGYSNQPQHF
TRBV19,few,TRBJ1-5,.,TGTGCCAGTAGTCATTCGTACACATTCAATCAGCCCCAGCATTTT,CASSHSYTFNQPQHF
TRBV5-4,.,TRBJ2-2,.,TGTGCCAGCAGACTTAGTGATGGGAACACCGGGGAGCTGTTTTTT,CASRLSDGNTGELFF
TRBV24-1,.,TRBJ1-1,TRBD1,TGTGCCACCAGCGACAGGGGTGGTGAAGCTTTCTTT,CATSDRGGEAFF
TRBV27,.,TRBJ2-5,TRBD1,TGTGCCAGCAGTTTATATTCCAGGGGGCTAGAGACCCAGTACTTC,CASSLYSRGLETQYF
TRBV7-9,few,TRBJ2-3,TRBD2,TGTGCCAGCAGCTTAGGGCTAGCGGCCACAGATACGCAGTATTTT,CASSLGLAATDTQYF
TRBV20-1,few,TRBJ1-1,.,TGCAGTGCTAGTACAAGGACAGAGTATACGAACACTGAAGCTTTCTTT,CSASTRTEYTNTEAFF
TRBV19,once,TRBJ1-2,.,TGTGCCAGTAGTATTAGCTTGGACAGCCTCCAAAATGGCTACACCTTC,CASSISLDSLQNGYTF
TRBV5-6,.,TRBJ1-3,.,TGTGCCAGCAGCTCCAGGGATACCTCTGGAAACACCATATATTTT,CASSSRDTSGNTIYF
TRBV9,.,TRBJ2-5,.,TGTGCCAGCAGCGTAGAGCCTCGCGAGACCCAGTACTTC,CASSVEPRETQYF
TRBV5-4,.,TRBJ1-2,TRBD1,TGTGCCAGCAGCTCGGCGACAGGGAATCTGAACTATGGCTACACCTTC,CASSSATGNLNYGYTF
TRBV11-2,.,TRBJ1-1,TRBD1,TGTGCCAGCAGCCGTGGGACAGGGGGGTCGGGCACTGAAGCTTTCTTT,CASSRGTGGSGTEAFF
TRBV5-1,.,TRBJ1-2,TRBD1,TGCGCCAGCAGCGGAACCGGGACAGGGGTCTTAGGCTACACCTTC,CASSGTGTGVLGYTF
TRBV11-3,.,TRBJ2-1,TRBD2,TGTGCCAGCAGCTGGGCTAGCGGGTCTTACAATGAGCAGTTCTTC,CASSWASGSYNEQFF
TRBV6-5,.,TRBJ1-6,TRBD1,TGTGCCAGCACCGGACAGGGACTTTCACCCCTCCACTTT,CASTGQGLSPLHF
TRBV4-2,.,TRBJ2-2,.,TGTGCCAGCAGCCAAAGAGCTGCGGGCCTAAACACCGGGGAGCTGTTTTTT,CASSQRAAGLNTGELFF
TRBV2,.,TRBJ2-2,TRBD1,TGTGCCAGCAGTACGACAGGGGACACCGGGGAGCTGTTTTTT,CASSTTGDTGELFF
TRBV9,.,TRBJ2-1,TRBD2,TGTGCCAGCAGCGTGGCTAGCGGGAGGATCGGTGAGCAGTTCTTC,CASSVASGRIGEQFF
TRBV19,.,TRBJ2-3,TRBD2,TGTGCCAGTAGTATTGTCGCGGGAGTTAGCACAGATACGCAGTATTTT,CASSIVAGVSTDTQYF
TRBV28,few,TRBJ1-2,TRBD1,TGTGCCAGCACCCAGGGGGGACAGGGGACAAGCTTCTATGGCTACACCTTC,CASTQGGQGTSFYGYTF
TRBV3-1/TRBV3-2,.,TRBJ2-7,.,TGTGCCAGCAGCCAAGGGAGCGGAATGGGCTCCTACGAGCAGTACTTC,CASSQGSGMGSYEQYF
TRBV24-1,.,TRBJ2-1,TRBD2,TGTGCCACCAGTGGGAGCGGGATCGATGAGCAGTTCTTC,CATSGSGIDEQFF
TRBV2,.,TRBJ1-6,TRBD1,TGTGCCAGCAGCGACCTCGGACAGGGAAATTCACCCCTCCACTTT,CASSDLGQGNSPLHF
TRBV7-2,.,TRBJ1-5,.,TGTGCCAGCAGTTATGACGCGGGAGGTCAGCCCCAGCATTTT,CASSYDAGGQPQHF
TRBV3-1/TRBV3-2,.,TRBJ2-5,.,TGTGCCAGCAGCCAAGGCAGCCAAGAGACCCAGTACTTC,CASSQGSQETQYF
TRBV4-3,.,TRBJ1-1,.,TGCGCCAGCAGCCAAGAAATATTTGGAACCCGACATGGGGAAGCTTTCTTT,CASSQEIFGTRHGEAFF